This T cell receptor beta chain originates from a study of OX40 agonist ivuxolimab in advanced cancers. Germline lookup yields CDR1 SGHDN and CDR2 FVKESK. The CDR3 totals 14 residues. Trimming took 3 bases from V and 4 from J, leaving 12 bases between them. TCRdb's copy holds only in-frame clones and misses some; the assay was immunoSEQ multiplex PCR. The table shows some 60,000 clones, with roughly 80% occurring only once. The TCR sequence derives from an adult with an advanced solid tumor such as melanoma, head and neck, liver or kidney cancer. The starting material was CD4+ or CD8+ T cells sorted from blood, obtained in a trial of the OX40 agonist ivuxolimab. This chain joins TRBV14 and TRBJ1-2; no clear D gene. CDR3 in DNA: TGTGCCAGCAGCCATGGACCCTTGGTCTATGGCTACACCTTC. It codes for CASSHGPLVYGYTF.